The rows below give T cell receptor beta chains drawn from one sample of a study of blood T cell repertoires in COVID-19. Produced via immunoSEQ multiplex PCR; TCRdb's table is partial and in-frame only. The sample has about 290,000 clones, approximately 80% seen once. The sequenced sample consisted of peripheral blood. The receptor source for this set is a woman in her fifties or sixties with active or convalescent COVID-19. The CDR3 runs from the conserved cysteine through the conserved F or W. A D gene is named only where the DNA matches it firmly. Clone size is shown for a subset of rows, as once, few, many or a class of expanded clone.

TRBV27	TRBJ1-2	.	.	TGTGCCAGCAGCCGAGGGGGAGGGTATGGCTACACCTTC	CASSRGGGYGYTF
TRBV18	TRBJ2-1	.	TRBD2	TGTGCCAGCTCACCAACGGCGGATCTAGCGGGAGTATCGAGCTCCTACAATGAGCAGTTCTTC	CASSPTADLAGVSSSYNEQFF
TRBV5-1	TRBJ2-3	.	TRBD2	TGCGCCAGCAGCTGGGGACTAGCGGCTAGCACAGATACGCAGTATTTT	CASSWGLAASTDTQYF
TRBV3-1/TRBV3-2	TRBJ2-2	.	TRBD2	TGTGCCAGCAGCCCTTGGCTAGCGGGGGCGAACACCGGGGAGCTGTTTTTT	CASSPWLAGANTGELFF
TRBV27	TRBJ1-4	.	.	TGTGCCAGCAGCCGGAGCGGCGGTGAAAAACTGTTTTTT	CASSRSGGEKLFF
TRBV7-2	TRBJ2-7	.	TRBD2	TGTGCCAGCAGCGGCGGACTAGCGGGAGCCTCCTACGAGCAGTACTTC	CASSGGLAGASYEQYF
TRBV7-8	TRBJ1-1	.	.	TGTGCCAGCAGCTTTGAGGGGAACACTGAAGCTTTCTTT	CASSFEGNTEAFF
TRBV10-3	TRBJ2-1	.	TRBD1	TGTGCCATCAGTATGACAGGGAACTCTTATGAGCAGTTCTTC	CAISMTGNSYEQFF
TRBV6-6	TRBJ1-2	.	.	TGTGCCAGCACCCCCGGGGAGGGTGAGGGCTATGGCTACACCTTC	CASTPGEGEGYGYTF
TRBV28	TRBJ2-7	.	TRBD2	TGTGCCAGCAACATTCCGGGACTAGCGGGATCTTTCGACGAGCAGTACTTC	CASNIPGLAGSFDEQYF
TRBV11-2	TRBJ2-7	.	TRBD1	TGTGCCAGCAGAAATATCCGGGACAGGGCTCACGAGCAGTACTTC	CASRNIRDRAHEQYF
TRBV28	TRBJ2-7	.	TRBD2	TGTGCCAGCACCCCTACGCGGCGCGGGAGTAAGGGGCAGTACTTC	CASTPTRRGSKGQYF
TRBV5-4	TRBJ1-6	few	TRBD1	TGTGCCAGCAGCTCGGTCGGGACAGGGATTTCACCCCTCCACTTT	CASSSVGTGISPLHF
TRBV5-1	TRBJ2-1	.	TRBD1	TGCGCCAGCAGCTTCCAGGGGGCGAACAATGAGCAGTTCTTC	CASSFQGANNEQFF
TRBV9	TRBJ1-3	.	.	TGTGCCAGCAGCTCGGACCTCAGGGGAGCCGGAAACACCATATATTTT	CASSSDLRGAGNTIYF
TRBV18	TRBJ2-7	.	TRBD1	TGTGCCAGCTCACCGAGCAGGGGGTCCTACGAGCAGTACTTC	CASSPSRGSYEQYF
TRBV18	TRBJ2-7	.	TRBD2	TGTGCCAGCTCACCACCAGCCGGGACTAGCGGTACCTACGAGCAGTACTTC	CASSPPAGTSGTYEQYF
TRBV6-1	TRBJ2-7	.	.	TGTGCCAGCAGTGAGGCAGGCGGACACTCCTACGAGCAGTACTTC	CASSEAGGHSYEQYF
TRBV7-9	TRBJ2-7	once	.	TGTGCCAGCAGGAGGTCGTCTTACTCGGGCGAGCAGTACTTC	CASRRSSYSGEQYF
TRBV6-6	TRBJ2-1	.	TRBD2	TGTGCCAGCAGTCGAGTCGTGGCGGGAGTAGGCAATGAGCAGTTCTTC	CASSRVVAGVGNEQFF
TRBV5-1	TRBJ2-5	.	TRBD1	TGCGCCAGCAGCCCCACAGGGGTGGGTGAGACCCAGTACTTC	CASSPTGVGETQYF
TRBV12-1	TRBJ2-7	.	.	TGTGCCAGCGGTAGCGGGAGGTACTACGAGCAGTACTTC	CASGSGRYYEQYF
TRBV6-5	TRBJ1-5	.	.	TGTGCCAGCGTCCGGGAGGAATATAGCAATCAGCCCCAGCATTTT	CASVREEYSNQPQHF
TRBV5-6	TRBJ2-1	.	TRBD2	TGTGCCAGCACGGGACTAGCTGGCTACAATGAGCAGTTCTTC	CASTGLAGYNEQFF
TRBV10-3	TRBJ2-7	.	TRBD2	TGTGCCATCAGTGAGTCGAATCTAGCGGGAACCTACGAGCAGTACTTC	CAISESNLAGTYEQYF
TRBV5-4	TRBJ2-1	.	.	TGTGCCAGCAGCTCGACAGTTTATGAGCAGTTCTTC	CASSSTVYEQFF
TRBV19	TRBJ1-5	.	TRBD1	TGTGCCAGTAGTATCGGACAGGGGGTACTTCAGCCCCAGCATTTT	CASSIGQGVLQPQHF
TRBV6-5	TRBJ2-7	.	TRBD2	TGTGCCATCAGTCCCGGGGGGAGGGTCTCCTACGAGCAGTACTTC	CAISPGGRVSYEQYF
TRBV9	TRBJ2-3	.	TRBD2	TGTGCCAGCAGCGTCTCAACGACTAGCGGATACACAGATACGCAGTATTTT	CASSVSTTSGYTDTQYF
TRBV6-5	TRBJ1-2	.	TRBD1	TGTGCCAGCCTGCCCCCGACAGGGAACGGCTACACCTTC	CASLPPTGNGYTF
TRBV19	TRBJ1-4	.	.	TGTGCCAGTAGTACCGCGGCGAGGACTAATGAAAAACTGTTTTTT	CASSTAARTNEKLFF
TRBV7-8	TRBJ1-6	many	.	TGTGCCAGCAGCTTAGGGCAGGAAAGTAATTCACCCCTCCACTTT	CASSLGQESNSPLHF
TRBV3-1/TRBV3-2	TRBJ2-1	.	TRBD2	TGTGCCAGCAGCCAACGTCGGCTAGCGGTTTCCTACAATGAGCAGTTCTTC	CASSQRRLAVSYNEQFF
TRBV19	TRBJ1-1	.	.	TGTGCCAGTAGTATGTGGGGACCTGGCCGGGGGACTGAAGCTTTCTTT	CASSMWGPGRGTEAFF
TRBV5-1	TRBJ1-3	.	TRBD1	TGCGCCAGCAGCGGGGGACAGGGGTTGGGCACTGGAAACACCATATATTTT	CASSGGQGLGTGNTIYF
TRBV3-1/TRBV3-2	TRBJ1-1	.	.	TGTGCCAGCAGCCCGAGGGTGGGCACTGAAGCTTTCTTT	CASSPRVGTEAFF
TRBV6-1	TRBJ1-1	.	.	TGTGCCAGCAGTGAAGCGCTAGGCCGGATGAACACTGAAGCTTTCTTT	CASSEALGRMNTEAFF
TRBV18	TRBJ1-4	.	.	TGTGCCAGCTCACTCACGGAGGGATATAATGAAAAACTGTTTTTT	CASSLTEGYNEKLFF
TRBV10-3	TRBJ1-6	.	TRBD1	TGTGCCATCAGTGAAAAGACAGGGGTGGCACCCCTCCACTTT	CAISEKTGVAPLHF
TRBV11-3	TRBJ2-7	.	TRBD1	TGTGCCAGCAGCTCATCAGGGGGCCCCTACGAGCAGTACTTC	CASSSSGGPYEQYF
TRBV3-1/TRBV3-2	TRBJ2-1	.	.	TGTGCCAGCAGCCCCTTCGGGACTGCCAATGAGCAGTTCTTC	CASSPFGTANEQFF
TRBV30	TRBJ2-3	.	.	TGTGCCTGGAGCGCGAGCGGGAGCACAGATACGCAGTATTTT	CAWSASGSTDTQYF
TRBV10-2	TRBJ2-5	.	TRBD2	TGCGCCAGGACCGGGACTAGCGGGAGAGGTTACCAAGAGACCCAGTACTTC	CARTGTSGRGYQETQYF
TRBV10-3	TRBJ2-7	.	TRBD2	TGTGCCATCAGAGGACTAGCGGATCTCACGTACTTC	CAIRGLADLTYF
TRBV28	TRBJ1-6	.	.	TGTGCCAGCAGTTTGGGCCGGAATAATTCACCCCTCCACTTT	CASSLGRNNSPLHF
TRBV5-1	TRBJ2-7	.	TRBD2	TGCGCCAGCAGCTTGGGTCCGGGAGGGCTTGGAGACGAGCAGTACTTC	CASSLGPGGLGDEQYF
TRBV25-1	TRBJ2-1	.	TRBD2	TGTGCCAGCAGTGGGTTAGCGGGAGGGCCCAATGAGCAGTTCTTC	CASSGLAGGPNEQFF
TRBV28	TRBJ1-2	.	TRBD1	TGTGCCAGCAGTTTAGGTGGGACAGACTATGGCTACACCTTC	CASSLGGTDYGYTF
TRBV27	TRBJ1-2	.	.	TGTGCCAGCAGGCCCGCGGAGCCCTATGGCTACACCTTC	CASRPAEPYGYTF
TRBV5-1	TRBJ2-7	.	.	TGCGCCAGCAGCCTGGAGGCAGGGATAACCTACGAGCAGTACTTC	CASSLEAGITYEQYF
TRBV7-8	TRBJ2-1	.	.	TGTGCCAGCAGCTCCGATCCCGGAGCGCAAGGTGAGCAGTTCTTC	CASSSDPGAQGEQFF
TRBV25-1	TRBJ2-1	.	TRBD2	TGTGCCAGCAGTGCGACTAGCGTTAATGAGCAGTTCTTC	CASSATSVNEQFF